This TCR beta chain was retrieved from a study of OX40 agonist ivuxolimab in advanced cancers. Across the study: Ivuxolimab, an agonist antibody against OX40 (CD134), was given to patients.

Generated by immunoSEQ multiplex PCR, the TCRdb table keeps only in-frame clones and is missing some. The profile shows about 70,000 clones, 88% of them singletons. The CDR3 is 13 amino acids. V shed 4 bases and J 11 bases; nucleotides not matched to a gene: 10. Germline-derived CDR1 and CDR2 are LGHNA and YSLEER. The J gene is TRBJ1-1, the V gene TRBV4-3; 7 nucleotides agree with TRBD1. The sample in question was CD4+ or CD8+ T cells sorted from blood, obtained in a trial of the OX40 agonist ivuxolimab. The TCR sequence derives from an adult with an advanced solid tumor such as melanoma, head and neck, liver or kidney cancer. The CDR3 coding sequence is TGCGCCAGCAGCCCAGGGGGGGCGCGGATGGCTTTCTTT. It specifies CASSPGGARMAFF.